Detailed here is one T cell receptor (beta chain). There is no known antigen for this receptor. No base quality values were provided; no much bigger clone lies one nucleotide off. The collaborating institutions used their own protocols to collect whole blood in K2EDTA tubes. For TCRbeta analysis, collaborators shipped samples as frozen whole blood, isolated PBMCs, or DNA extracted from either of those sample types. This sample stems from a study of blood T cell repertoires in COVID-19 (dated by TCRdb to about 2020). For the wider study: Samples covering the acute and convalescent phases of COVID-19 were provided by collaborators in the United States, Italy and Spain. The prospective study material was composed of cDNA or gDNA derived from T cells, B-cell-depleted T cells, or PBMCs. The dataset comprised deeply sampled blood TCRbeta repertoires from subjects exposed to, actively infected with, or recovered from COVID-19. The repertoires were made available in a free public database intended to serve as a resource for research on the immune response to SARS-CoV-2. The samples were drawn from two sources: the first 160 participants of the ongoing ImmuneRACE study, and about 1,300 subjects contributed by 6 global collaborators. Sample metadata almost always included a de-identified subject ID, COVID-19 status, age in years and sex. HLA class I and class II types, where available, came from metadata supplied by the sample provider rather than from assay-based typing. Broad study findings and their caveats: How much clinical and demographic metadata was included differed by source and by participant, and the metadata was provided uncurated.

The immunoSEQ Assay, a bias-controlled multiplex PCR, was used to amplify TCRbeta CDR3 regions from genomic DNA. On the authors' methods: The number of nucleated cells in each sample was estimated from the amplification of reference gene primers within the assay. To quantify the absolute abundance of each unique TCRbeta CDR3 rearrangement, sequence reads were collapsed and filtered. For each sample, productive Simpson clonality was calculated as the square root of Simpson's diversity index over productive rearrangements. TCRdb holds this immuneACCESS table with in-frame rearrangements only. Some clones are missing; in checked studies, unresolved V genes explain under half, and the rest has no known cause. The V and J calls and clone size come from that table; D and trimming were worked out from the DNA. This sample gives about 150,000 clones in total; over 70% of them show up just once. The biggest ten clones account for 0.5% to 0.65% of the sample.

V is clipped by 5 bases and J by 4 bases, and the sequence between their germline boundaries is 20 bases long. From the cysteine up to the phenylalanine, the CDR3 has a length of 16 residues. Only the CDR3 DNA stays, 48 bases, in frame from base 1. The germline V gene specifies SGHTA as CDR1 and FQGNSA as CDR2. The receptor chain draws on TRBV7-2 and TRBJ2-5; the D gene is possibly TRBD2, with 6 bases matching. This TCR derives from a man in his 60s with acute or convalescent COVID-19. Sequences were obtained from peripheral blood. The DNA reads TGTGCCAGCAGCATCGGACTCCCCGGGGGTCCAGAGACCCAGTACTTC. This is translated as CASSIGLPGGPETQYF.